The sequence of this T cell receptor beta chain was determined in a study of shared clonotypes between healthy human individuals. Study results and limitations: Sampling was confined to blood; repertoires within tissues likely differ. Memory subsets generally showed smaller estimated richness than naive subsets did.

This clone was counted between two and nine times. The antigen is undetermined. The length of the CDR3 is 14 residues. Germline V gene lookup returns CDR1 SGHRS and CDR2 YFSETQ. The V and J ends lost 0 bases and 4 bases respectively, with 10 bases between them. Sequenced by immunoSEQ multiplex PCR; TCRdb stores in-frame clones only, minus some. The sample includes about a million clones, roughly 70% of them seen just once. V usage is TRBV5-1 and J usage is TRBJ2-5, with D possibly matching TRBD1 (6 bases). The receptor was derived from a man in his late teens or twenties in good health. The material sequenced was memory CD4+ T cells sorted from blood. The subset denotes: CD45RA-negative fraction. CDR3 region: CASSLAQGIETQYF. CDR3 DNA: TGCGCCAGCAGCTTGGCCCAGGGGATAGAGACCCAGTACTTC.